Following are 4 T cell receptor beta chains from one sample sequenced in a study of T cell clusters in autoimmune cytopenias (dated by TCRdb to the late 2010s). TCRdb lists the instrument as Illumina MiSeq. TRB rearrangements were amplified by multiplex PCR following a touch-down protocol, with the TRB-A and TRB-B primer pools mixed in one tube. TCRdb reprocessed the reads into one record per CDR3 protein sequence, lacking DNA. For this sample, the table gives approximately 13,000 distinct CDR3 sequences. The top ten clonotypes cover 20% to 25% of the sample. Each sample's TRB amplification started from 250 ng of peripheral blood genomic DNA, which corresponds to approximately 36,000 genome equivalents. This sample was shared with a second study, whose subject was T cell repertoires in aging, cancer and after chemotherapy.

Sequencing used peripheral blood. These receptor sequences come from a human donor in good health.

The chain employs TRBV19 and TRBJ2-3; TCRdb lists TRBD2, though no DNA is available to test this call. This CDR3 contains 16 residues. Germline-derived CDR1 and CDR2 are LNHDA and SQIVND (reference sequence). This CDR3 is CASSIRSGGARDTQYF.

The chain recombines TRBV6-2 or TRBV6-3 with TRBJ1-2; TCRdb designates TRBD1, a call that cannot be tested without DNA. This CDR3 region has 13 residues. The V gene's germline CDR1 is MNHEY and CDR2 SVGEGT. CDR3 region: CASSFEGVDGYTF.

The chain employs TRBV12-3 or TRBV12-4 and TRBJ2-2; TCRdb designates TRBD1, a call that cannot be tested without DNA. CDR3 length equals 16 residues. CDR3 sequence reads: CASSPRTGMGTGELFF.

The chain's CDR3 is CASSPMVQDTEAFF. The chain recombines TRBV12-3 or TRBV12-4 with TRBJ1-1. The CDR3 loop spans 14 amino acids.